Listed below are T cell receptor beta chains from one sample, sequenced in a study of blood T cell repertoires in COVID-19. Only in-frame clones appear in the TCRdb table, and some are missing; sequencing was by immunoSEQ multiplex PCR. The sample has a few hundred thousand clones; around 84% are singletons. Sequencing input: PBMCs or T cells enriched from blood (not recorded which). These receptors were taken from a woman aged 50 to 60 who had been exposed to COVID-19. Both conserved end residues are part of each CDR3. The order of the fields is D gene, J gene, clone size, V gene, CDR3 DNA, CDR3 protein. A D gene is named only where the DNA matches it firmly. Only part of the rows carry a size: once, few, many, or a class if the clone is expanded.

>TRBD2|TRBJ2-7|NA|TRBV11-2
TGTGCCAGCAGCCCCACGTTCGGGGGGGCGAGCTCCTACGAGCAGTACTTC
CASSPTFGGASSYEQYF
>NA|TRBJ2-3|NA|TRBV5-1
TGCGCCAGCAGCCTAAGCGGTCTGGATACGCAGTATTTT
CASSLSGLDTQYF
>TRBD2|TRBJ2-1|once|TRBV6-5
TGTGCCAGCAGTTGGGGAAGCGGGGGGGCCAGGAATGAGCAGTTCTTC
CASSWGSGGARNEQFF
>NA|TRBJ2-7|NA|TRBV6-4
TGTGCCCGCGTCGCGGCCAGACTCCCTGAGCAGTACTTC
CARVAARLPEQYF
>NA|TRBJ2-3|NA|TRBV7-2
TGTGCCAGCAGCTCACTAGGGAGGAGCACAGATACGCAGTATTTT
CASSSLGRSTDTQYF
>NA|TRBJ1-4|NA|TRBV18
TGTGCCAGCTCACCACCGAGCGGGGGAGGTGAAAAACTGTTTTTT
CASSPPSGGGEKLFF
>NA|TRBJ2-7|NA|TRBV28
TGTGCCAGCGTTGGGGAGGCAGGTACAGGCCCAGTTTACGAGCAGTACTTC
CASVGEAGTGPVYEQYF
>NA|TRBJ2-1|NA|TRBV29-1
TGCAGCGCCTCGACCTCGACGGGGGACTACAATGAGCAGTTCTTC
CSASTSTGDYNEQFF
>NA|TRBJ1-2|NA|TRBV27
TGTGCCAGCGCTGGGGGCCCGAACTATGGCTACACCTTC
CASAGGPNYGYTF
>TRBD1|TRBJ1-2|NA|TRBV6-5
TGTGCCAGCATACTCCAGGGGGTCCCTACCTTC
CASILQGVPTF
>NA|TRBJ1-5|few|TRBV6-1
TGTGCCAGCAGTGATTACGGGGGTCAGCCCCAGCATTTT
CASSDYGGQPQHF
>TRBD1|TRBJ2-7|NA|TRBV7-2
TGTGCCAGCAGCTTCCAGGGAAGGGGGCCCTACGAGCAGTACTTC
CASSFQGRGPYEQYF
>NA|TRBJ1-1|NA|TRBV28
TGTGCCTTCCAGGGTCCTAACACTGAAGCTTTCTTT
CAFQGPNTEAFF
>TRBD1|TRBJ2-7|NA|TRBV27
TGTGCCAGCAGTCGGGACAGGAGATTCTACGAGCAGTACTTC
CASSRDRRFYEQYF
>TRBD1|TRBJ1-2|NA|TRBV18
TGTGCCAGCTCACCACGAACAGGGGATGGCTACACCTTC
CASSPRTGDGYTF
>TRBD2|TRBJ2-1|few|TRBV7-9
TGTGCCAGCAATACCGGGACTAGCGACCCCTCCTACAATGAGCAGTTCTTC
CASNTGTSDPSYNEQFF
>TRBD1|TRBJ1-6|NA|TRBV5-1
TGCGCCAGCAAGGGGGACAGTAATAATTCACCCCTCCACTTT
CASKGDSNNSPLHF
>TRBD1|TRBJ2-4|NA|TRBV5-4
TGTGCCAGCAGCTTGGAGGGGGCAGCCAAAAACATTCAGTACTTC
CASSLEGAAKNIQYF
>NA|TRBJ1-4|once|TRBV19
TGTGCCAGTAGTCTAGTCGCGTCTCACGAAAAACTGTTTTTT
CASSLVASHEKLFF
>NA|TRBJ1-1|NA|TRBV7-2
TGTGCCAGCAGCTCCCGAGGGGGTGAAGCTTTCTTT
CASSSRGGEAFF
>TRBD1|TRBJ1-2|NA|TRBV18
TGTGCCAGCTCACCACCGCCAGGGGGAAGCTATGGCTACACCTTC
CASSPPPGGSYGYTF
>TRBD2|TRBJ2-1|NA|TRBV28
TGTGCCGCAGGGCGGGGGATCAATGAGCAGTTCTTC
CAAGRGINEQFF
>NA|TRBJ2-2|NA|TRBV7-6
TGTGCCAGCAGCTCGTCAGGCGGGGAGCTGTTTTTT
CASSSSGGELFF
>NA|TRBJ1-2|NA|TRBV2
TGTGCCAGCAGTCTTACCCTGGCCGGGCAGGGGAAGGGCTACACCTTC
CASSLTLAGQGKGYTF
>TRBD2|TRBJ2-3|once|TRBV9
TGTGCCAGCAGCCTCCGCGGGAGCGGGGCTAGCACAGATACGCAGTATTTT
CASSLRGSGASTDTQYF
>NA|TRBJ1-2|NA|TRBV3-1/TRBV3-2
TGTGCCAGCAGCCAACGAGCCGACAGCCACTATGGCTACACCTTC
CASSQRADSHYGYTF
>TRBD1|TRBJ2-7|NA|TRBV11-2
TGTGCCAGCAGCTTGCCGACAGGGATACGGCGCTACGAGCAGTACTTC
CASSLPTGIRRYEQYF
>NA|TRBJ2-3|NA|TRBV9
TGTGCCAGCCGGAGGGGGCGCACAGATACGCAGTATTTT
CASRRGRTDTQYF
>TRBD1|TRBJ1-2|NA|TRBV19
TGTGCCAGTAGTAGTCTCAGGGGGCAGGATAACTATGGCTACACCTTC
CASSSLRGQDNYGYTF
>NA|TRBJ1-3|once|TRBV6-4
TGTGCCAGCAGTGAGTGCAGAACTGGAAACACCATATATTTT
CASSECRTGNTIYF
>TRBD1|TRBJ1-1|NA|TRBV5-4
TGTGCCAGCAGCTCCACAGGGGCACACAGGGACACTGAAGCTTTCTTT
CASSSTGAHRDTEAFF
>TRBD1|TRBJ1-3|once|TRBV6-5
TGTGCCAGCGGGTACAGGGGGGGCTCTGGAAACACCATATATTTT
CASGYRGGSGNTIYF
>TRBD2|TRBJ2-3|once|TRBV7-3
TGTGCCAGCAGCCTACGGGGGGGTAGCACAGATACGCAGTATTTT
CASSLRGGSTDTQYF
>NA|TRBJ2-5|NA|TRBV18
TGTGCCAGCTCACAGCCTAGAGAGACCCAGTACTTC
CASSQPRETQYF
>TRBD1|TRBJ1-2|NA|TRBV12-3/TRBV12-4
TGTGCCAGCAGTCGCAGGGGGCGCGAAGGCTACACCTTC
CASSRRGREGYTF
>TRBD2|TRBJ2-1|NA|TRBV7-9
TGTGCCAGCAGCCGGACTAGCGGAGAGTTCTCCTACAATGAGCAGTTCTTC
CASSRTSGEFSYNEQFF
>NA|TRBJ1-2|NA|TRBV2
TGTGCCAGCGTGGGCGCTGGCTATGGCTACACCTTC
CASVGAGYGYTF
>TRBD1|TRBJ2-5|NA|TRBV6-5
TGTGCCAGCAGTCCTTACAGGGGTGGCCAAGAGACCCAGTACTTC
CASSPYRGGQETQYF
>NA|TRBJ2-3|NA|TRBV7-2
TGTGCCAGCAGCTCCTACACAGATACGCAGTATTTT
CASSSYTDTQYF
>NA|TRBJ1-1|few|TRBV4-2
TGTGCCAGCAGCCAAGATCCCGCAGGGATGAACACTGAAGCTTTCTTT
CASSQDPAGMNTEAFF
>TRBD1|TRBJ1-5|NA|TRBV10-3
TGTGCCATCAGAAGACAGGGGTCCGGGCCCCAGCATTTT
CAIRRQGSGPQHF
>NA|TRBJ2-7|NA|TRBV5-1
TGCGCCAGCAGCTTGGACGAGCCTTATAGCTACGAGCAGTACTTC
CASSLDEPYSYEQYF
>NA|TRBJ1-2|NA|TRBV30
TGTGCCTGGACCAAACACGGAGCACATGGCTACACCTTC
CAWTKHGAHGYTF
>NA|TRBJ1-2|NA|TRBV18
TGTGCCAGCTCACCATCGAGGACGGGGGAAGGCTACACCTTC
CASSPSRTGEGYTF
>NA|TRBJ1-1|once|TRBV19
TGTGCCAGTAGTATCAGGGGCATCACTGAAGCTTTCTTT
CASSIRGITEAFF
>TRBD2|TRBJ2-3|NA|TRBV9
TGTGCCAGCAGCGTACTGAGCGGGGGAGTAGGAGATACGCAGTATTTT
CASSVLSGGVGDTQYF
>NA|TRBJ1-2|NA|TRBV28
TGTGCCAGCAGTTGGGGGGGAGTGGAAGCTAACTATGGCTACACCTTC
CASSWGGVEANYGYTF
>NA|TRBJ1-1|NA|TRBV6-2/TRBV6-3
TGTGCCAGCAGTTACGGCAGGGGCACTGAAGCTTTCTTT
CASSYGRGTEAFF
>NA|TRBJ2-5|NA|TRBV15
TGTGCCACCAGCAGGCGGATCCAAGAGACCCAGTACTTC
CATSRRIQETQYF
>NA|TRBJ1-4|NA|TRBV28
TGTGCCAGCAGTTTAGCACAGGTTGGAGAAAAACTGTTTTTT
CASSLAQVGEKLFF
>TRBD1|TRBJ1-1|NA|TRBV12-5
TGTGCTAGTGGTTTGGACCGGGACAGAATCACTGAAGCTTTCTTT
CASGLDRDRITEAFF
>NA|TRBJ1-2|NA|TRBV5-8
TGTGCCAGCAGTTTCCCATTAGGGGCTTCCGGGAGGGACTATGGCTACACCTTC
CASSFPLGASGRDYGYTF
>TRBD1|TRBJ1-2|NA|TRBV5-4
TGTGCCAGCAGCTTACGGTCAGGGGGCGGCTATGGCTACACCTTC
CASSLRSGGGYGYTF
>NA|TRBJ2-2|NA|TRBV30
TGTGCCTGGAGGGTGTGGGGGGACACCGGGGAGCTGTTTTTT
CAWRVWGDTGELFF